This TCR beta chain was sequenced in a study of T cells in Graves' hyperthyroidism and ophthalmopathy. The table lists this clonotype with a few counts. Amplification yielded TCR beta CDR3 regions, with RNA transcripts as the source. Using the HTBI primer set, a first-round RT-PCR was run on the TCR CDR3. TCRdb redid the calling of the multiplex PCR reads with MiXCR, one entry per CDR3 protein. The sample lists approximately 720,000 distinct CDR3 sequences; roughly a sixth were seen once. The trim removed 10 bases at V and 2 bases at J, leaving 11 bases unmatched. The CDR3 runs 16 residues. This receptor was taken from a woman aged 50 to 60 with Graves' hyperthyroidism that later progressed to Graves' ophthalmopathy. The rearrangement links TRBV12-3 or TRBV12-4 to TRBJ2-6, with TRBD1 matching over 7 bases. The sample was blood. CDR3 sequence: CAIETGPLAGANVLTF. The CDR3 DNA reads as TGTGCCATCGAGACAGGGCCCTTGGCTGGGGCCAACGTCCTGACTTTC.